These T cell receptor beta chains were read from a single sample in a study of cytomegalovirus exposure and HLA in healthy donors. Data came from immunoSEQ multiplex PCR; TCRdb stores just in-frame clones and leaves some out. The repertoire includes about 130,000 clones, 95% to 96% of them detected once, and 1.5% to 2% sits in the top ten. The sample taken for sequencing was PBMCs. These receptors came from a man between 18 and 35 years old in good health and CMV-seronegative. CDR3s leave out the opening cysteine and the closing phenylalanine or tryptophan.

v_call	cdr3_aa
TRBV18	ASSPSGDNYGYT
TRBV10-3	ATQGQVPSYEQY
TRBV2	ASNLEGRVQETQY
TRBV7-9	ASSFTLNTEAF
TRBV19	ASSIWQPRGGYGYT
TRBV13	ASSPGLYGANVLT
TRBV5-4	ASSLAGRGKFQETQY
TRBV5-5	ASSFWGGNYGYT
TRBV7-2	ASSFLSGHQPQH
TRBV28	ASSLRWTGGPYEQY
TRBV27	ASSFPSSGRSEQF
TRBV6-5	ASTPALAPYQQY
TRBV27	ASRPDGGPYNEQF
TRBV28	ASSSSGKTEAF
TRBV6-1	ASSERDRDENTEAF